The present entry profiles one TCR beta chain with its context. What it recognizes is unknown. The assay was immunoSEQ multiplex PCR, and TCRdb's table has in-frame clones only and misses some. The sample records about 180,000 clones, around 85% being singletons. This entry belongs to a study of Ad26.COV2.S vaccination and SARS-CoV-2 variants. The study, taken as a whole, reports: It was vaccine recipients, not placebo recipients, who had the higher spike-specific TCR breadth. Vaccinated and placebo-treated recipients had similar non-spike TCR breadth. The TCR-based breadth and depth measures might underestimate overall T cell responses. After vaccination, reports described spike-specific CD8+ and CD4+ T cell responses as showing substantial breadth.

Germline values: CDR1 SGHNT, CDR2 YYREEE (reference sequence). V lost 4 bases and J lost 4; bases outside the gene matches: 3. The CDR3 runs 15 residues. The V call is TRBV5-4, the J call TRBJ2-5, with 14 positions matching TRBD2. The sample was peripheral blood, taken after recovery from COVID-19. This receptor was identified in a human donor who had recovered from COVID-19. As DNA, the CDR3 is TGTGCCAGCAGCCCTGGGACTAGCGGGAGAGAGACCCAGTACTTC. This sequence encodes CASSPGTSGRETQYF.